This is a list of T cell receptor beta chains from one sample in a study of blood T cell repertoires in COVID-19. Assay used: immunoSEQ multiplex PCR; TCRdb lists only in-frame clones, some missing. The table records more than 75,000 clones, roughly 82% of them present only once. Sequencing was done on a sample of peripheral blood. The origin of the receptors is a human donor in a cohort sampled during active COVID-19. CDR3s include the opening cysteine and the closing phenylalanine or tryptophan. Each record gives: V gene, D gene, J gene, clone size, CDR3 protein, CDR3 DNA. The D gene is left open where the match is weak. Expanded clones get a size class; other rows say once, few or many, or leave the size out.

v_gene: TRBV6-5
d_gene: TRBD1
j_gene: TRBJ2-7
abundance: -
CDR3aa: CASSLDRWKYEQYF
CDR3nt: TGTGCCAGCAGTTTGGACAGGTGGAAATACGAGCAGTACTTC

v_gene: TRBV6-5
d_gene: -
j_gene: TRBJ2-7
abundance: -
CDR3aa: CASSYIGGPYEQYF
CDR3nt: TGTGCCAGCAGTTACATCGGCGGCCCCTACGAGCAGTACTTC

v_gene: TRBV28
d_gene: TRBD2
j_gene: TRBJ2-3
abundance: once
CDR3aa: CASSDRLAATDTQYF
CDR3nt: TGTGCCAGCAGCGACCGACTAGCGGCCACAGATACGCAGTATTTT

v_gene: TRBV19
d_gene: -
j_gene: TRBJ1-2
abundance: -
CDR3aa: CASSSTGRNYGYTF
CDR3nt: TGTGCCAGTTCAAGTACCGGGAGAAACTATGGCTACACCTTC

v_gene: TRBV10-3
d_gene: -
j_gene: TRBJ1-2
abundance: -
CDR3aa: CAITSSPGGDYGYTF
CDR3nt: TGTGCCATCACCAGTTCCCCGGGGGGGGACTATGGCTACACCTTC

v_gene: TRBV18
d_gene: TRBD1
j_gene: TRBJ2-2
abundance: -
CDR3aa: CASSPLQQGHNTGELFF
CDR3nt: TGTGCCAGCTCACCACTTCAACAGGGGCATAACACCGGGGAGCTGTTTTTT

v_gene: TRBV4-1
d_gene: -
j_gene: TRBJ2-5
abundance: -
CDR3aa: CASSQGGHQETQYF
CDR3nt: TGCGCCAGCAGCCAAGGGGGCCATCAAGAGACCCAGTACTTC

v_gene: TRBV7-2
d_gene: TRBD2
j_gene: TRBJ2-7
abundance: -
CDR3aa: CASSFQGLAGGSVQYF
CDR3nt: TGTGCCAGCAGCTTCCAAGGACTAGCGGGAGGGAGTGTGCAGTACTTC

v_gene: TRBV18
d_gene: TRBD1
j_gene: TRBJ2-7
abundance: -
CDR3aa: CASSPGQDLYEQYF
CDR3nt: TGTGCCAGCTCCCCTGGACAGGACCTCTACGAGCAGTACTTC

v_gene: TRBV9
d_gene: TRBD2
j_gene: TRBJ2-1
abundance: -
CDR3aa: CASSPGTSGVNEQFF
CDR3nt: TGTGCCAGCAGCCCCGGGACTAGCGGAGTAAATGAGCAGTTCTTC

v_gene: TRBV11-2
d_gene: -
j_gene: TRBJ2-7
abundance: -
CDR3aa: CASSSRPQTIAYEQYF
CDR3nt: TGTGCCAGCAGCTCCCGGCCCCAAACTATTGCCTACGAGCAGTACTTC

v_gene: TRBV28
d_gene: -
j_gene: TRBJ1-1
abundance: -
CDR3aa: CASRTGMNTEAFF
CDR3nt: TGTGCCAGCAGAACAGGGATGAACACTGAAGCTTTCTTT

v_gene: TRBV6-1
d_gene: -
j_gene: TRBJ2-7
abundance: -
CDR3aa: CASSERTTSFYGQYF
CDR3nt: TGTGCCAGCAGTGAAAGAACTACTAGTTTCTACGGGCAGTACTTC

v_gene: TRBV5-5
d_gene: TRBD1
j_gene: TRBJ2-6
abundance: -
CDR3aa: CASSLTGTGSSGANVLTF
CDR3nt: TGTGCCAGCAGCTTGACCGGGACAGGGTCGTCGGGGGCCAACGTCCTGACTTTC

v_gene: TRBV5-1
d_gene: TRBD1
j_gene: TRBJ2-3
abundance: -
CDR3aa: CASSSGQEITDTQYF
CDR3nt: TGCGCCAGCAGTTCGGGACAGGAGATCACAGATACGCAGTATTTT